These 22 T cell receptor beta chains originate from one sample sequenced in a study of blood T cell repertoires in COVID-19. The table came from immunoSEQ multiplex PCR; TCRdb's copy has only in-frame clones and leaves some out. This sample has 150,000 or so clones, with 85% found just once. Sequencing was done on a sample of peripheral blood. These receptors were obtained from a human donor with acute or convalescent COVID-19. The donor label of this sample is uncertain.

The V call is TRBV6-2 or TRBV6-3, the J call TRBJ2-7, with a tentative D call TRBD1 (6 bases). Trimming took 5 bases from V and 1 from J, leaving 9 bases between them. Germline V gives CDR1 MNHEY, CDR2 SVGEGT. This CDR3 is built from 13 residues. The chain's CDR3 is CASSNRVSYEQYF. CDR3 nucleotides: TGTGCCAGCAGTAACAGGGTTTCCTACGAGCAGTACTTC.

This sequence joins TRBV18 and TRBJ2-7; 9 nucleotides agree with TRBD1. This CDR3 spans 16 amino acids. J lost 7 bases, V lost 2 bases, and 12 bases had no gene match. Germline CDR1 KGHSH, CDR2 LQKENI. CDR3 nucleotide sequence: TGTGCCAGCTCACCAGTGCGGGGACAGGGCAGGGGGGAGCAGTACTTC. This encodes CASSPVRGQGRGEQYF. Drawing the rest from reference TRBV18 and TRBJ2-7, the complete variable domain is NAGVMQNPRHLVRRRGQEARLRCSPMKGHSHVYWYRQLPEEGLKFMVYLQKENIIDESGMPKERFSAEFPKEGPSILRIQQVVRGDSAAYFCASSPVRGQGRGEQYFGPGTRLTVT.

The chain links TRBV19 to TRBJ2-5, with TRBD2 matching 8 bases. V was clipped by 4 bases and J by 4 bases; unmatched bases: 8. Germline CDR1 LNHDA, CDR2 SQIVND (reference sequence). CDR3 length equals 15 residues. The DNA for the CDR3 is TGTGCCAGTAGTACCCTCGGCGGGGGGAGAGAGACCCAGTACTTC. Amino acid sequence: CASSTLGGGRETQYF. Looking up the rest from reference TRBV19 and TRBJ2-5 gives the full variable domain: DGGITQSPKYLFRKEGQNVTLSCEQNLNHDAMYWYRQDPGQGLRLIYYSQIVNDFQKGDIAEGYSVSREKKESFPLTVTSAQKNPTAFYLCASSTLGGGRETQYFGPGTRLLVL.

The rearrangement links TRBV10-3 to TRBJ2-5, with unresolved D. V shed 2 bases and J shed 5 bases, with 9 bases lying between them. The germline CDR1 and CDR2 sequences are ENHRY and SYGVKD. This CDR3 is 13 amino acids long. As DNA, the CDR3 is TGTGCCATCAGTGAGAGAGACATGGAGACCCAGTACTTC. It specifies CAISERDMETQYF.

V is TRBV19 and J is TRBJ2-1, with a tentative D call TRBD1 (5 bases). The CDR3 runs 15 residues. The germline V gene encodes CDR1 LNHDA and CDR2 SQIVND (reference sequence). Trimming shortened V by 3 bases and J by 4 bases, and 13 bases separated the two germline ends. The CDR3, as DNA: TGTGCCAGTAGTATCGGCAGGGCTCTATACAATGAGCAGTTCTTC. This sequence encodes CASSIGRALYNEQFF.

This clone was counted once. The V and J genes are TRBV19 and TRBJ1-1, with D perhaps matching TRBD1 (5 bases). The germline V gene has CDR1 LNHDA and CDR2 SQIVND (reference sequence). This CDR3 has 12 amino acids. Trimming shortened V by 4 bases and J by 11 bases, and 14 bases separated the two germline ends. The CDR3 sequence: CASSSFPRGAFF. As DNA, the CDR3 is TGTGCCAGTAGTAGCTTCCCCCGGGGGGCTTTCTTT.

This clone was seen a single time. The chain combines TRBV5-1 with TRBJ2-1; D may be TRBD1 (6 bases). Looked up from germline, CDR1 is SGHRS and CDR2 is YFSETQ. V lost 1 base and J lost 10, with 15 bases in between. CDR3 length: 14 amino acids. CDR3 sequence: CASSLNRAILEQFF. In nucleotides, the CDR3 is TGCGCCAGCAGCTTGAACAGGGCAATATTGGAGCAGTTCTTC. Full variable domain (missing parts from reference TRBV5-1 and TRBJ2-1): KAGVTQTPRYLIKTRGQQVTLSCSPISGHRSVSWYQQTPGQGLQFLFEYFSETQRNKGNFPGRFSGRQFSNSRSEMNVSTLELGDSALYLCASSLNRAILEQFFGPGTRLTVL.

The chain is built from TRBV25-1 and TRBJ1-4; a weak D match, TRBD1 (6 bases). V was trimmed by 3 bases and J by 6 bases, leaving 14 bases between them. CDR1 MGHDK and CDR2 SYGVNS come from the germline V gene. There are 15 residues in the CDR3. The CDR3 here is CASSDSRGGDEKLFF. The CDR3 DNA reads TGTGCCAGCAGTGACTCCAGGGGAGGGGATGAAAAACTGTTTTTT.

CDR3 sequence reads: CASSLAAGKTYEQYF. CDR3 coding DNA: TGCGCCAGCAGCTTGGCCGCGGGGAAAACCTACGAGCAGTACTTC. The genes are TRBV5-1 and TRBJ2-7, with a possible D match to TRBD2 (6 bases). This CDR3 region has 15 residues. From germline, CDR1 is SGHRS and CDR2 YFSETQ. Trimming shortened V by 0 bases and J by 2 bases, and 12 bases separated the two germline ends.

The V call is TRBV5-1, the J call TRBJ2-1; TRBD1 matches at 7 bases. The CDR3 sequence is 15 residues long. Germline V gives CDR1 SGHRS, CDR2 YFSETQ. V shed 3 bases, J shed 2 bases, and the junction held 5 bases outside the gene matches. In nucleotides, the CDR3 is TGCGCCAGCAGCTCGACAGGGTTAGCCTACAATGAGCAGTTCTTC. This encodes CASSSTGLAYNEQFF.

The rearrangement joins TRBV5-1 to TRBJ2-5; D ambiguous. Germline V gene data show CDR1 as SGHRS and CDR2 as YFSETQ. V was clipped by 0 bases and J by 5 bases, with 11 bases between them. This CDR3 spans 14 amino acids. CDR3 loop: CASSLAEVLETQYF. CDR3 sequence (DNA): TGCGCCAGCAGCTTGGCCGAGGTTTTGGAGACCCAGTACTTC.

CDR3 residues: CASSQVLQNTEAFF. The CDR3 region has the DNA TGTGCCAGCAGCCAAGTACTGCAGAACACTGAAGCTTTCTTT. This chain connects TRBV4-2 to TRBJ1-1; D not certain. The CDR3 loop spans 14 amino acids. V was cut by 1 base and J by 1 base, with 7 bases left in between. The germline V gene encodes CDR1 LGHNA and CDR2 YNFKEQ.

This rearrangement joins TRBV27 to TRBJ1-2; perhaps TRBD1 as D (5 bases). V was clipped by 4 bases and J by 4 bases, with 16 bases between them. CDR1 MNHEY and CDR2 SMNVEV come from the germline V gene (reference sequence). The CDR3 runs 15 residues. CDR3 sequence (DNA): TGTGCCAGCAGTTCCCAGGGATGGGCCTCCTATGGCTACACCTTC. It yields the protein CASSSQGWASYGYTF.

V is TRBV5-1 and J is TRBJ2-5; D not certain. The CDR3 totals 13 residues. Germline CDR1 reads SGHRS; CDR2 reads YFSETQ. Between the trimmed V and J ends, which lost 2 bases and 2 bases, there was a span of 7 bases. The CDR3 reads CASSLLPQETQYF. The DNA for the CDR3 is TGCGCCAGCAGCTTACTACCGCAAGAGACCCAGTACTTC.

The rearrangement joins TRBV7-9 to TRBJ2-1, with TRBD1 matching over 7 bases. J lost 12 bases, V lost 5 bases, and 13 bases had no gene match. The length of the CDR3 is 14 residues. Germline V lookup: CDR1 SEHNR, CDR2 FQNEAQ (reference sequence). CDR3 DNA sequence: TGTGCCAGCAGCCCGGGACAGACATACAGTGGGCAGTTCTTC. Translated, it gives CASSPGQTYSGQFF.

This clone is a singleton in its sample. This sequence joins TRBV11-3 and TRBJ1-1; TRBD1 aligns across 8 bases. The germline V gene encodes CDR1 SGHNT and CDR2 YENEEA. The CDR3 is made up of 16 amino acids. V lost 5 bases to trimming and J lost 4 bases; unmatched junction nucleotides: 12. This CDR3 is CASSRRQGPSPTEAFF. CDR3 DNA sequence: TGTGCCAGCAGCCGTAGACAGGGGCCATCCCCCACTGAAGCTTTCTTT. Filled out from reference TRBV11-3 and TRBJ1-1, the complete variable domain reads EAGVVQSPRYKIIEKKQPVAFWCNPISGHNTLYWYLQNLGQGPELLIRYENEEAVDDSQLPKDRFSAERLKGVDSTLKIQPAELGDSAVYLCASSRRQGPSPTEAFFGQGTRLTVV.

The chain couples TRBV7-8 to TRBJ1-2, with a possible D match to TRBD1 (6 bases). The CDR3 has 17 residues. Trimming shortened V by 5 bases and J by 2 bases, and 21 bases separated the two germline ends. Germline lookup yields CDR1 SGHVS and CDR2 FQNEAQ. The CDR3 sequence is CASSPRVRGAMNYGYTF. The DNA of the CDR3 is TGTGCCAGCAGCCCCCGAGTCCGGGGGGCCATGAACTATGGCTACACCTTC.

A single count supports this clone. The J gene is TRBJ2-7, the V gene TRBV7-8; the D is unclear. Between the trimmed V and J ends, which lost 0 bases and 7 bases, there was a span of 4 bases. CDR3 length: 11 residues. Germline V gives CDR1 SGHVS, CDR2 FQNEAQ. The CDR3 region has the DNA TGTGCCAGCAGCTTAGCTCGGGAGCAGTACTTC. This encodes CASSLAREQYF.

The gene calls are TRBV19 and TRBJ2-5; 7 bases align to TRBD1. Unmatched junction bases numbered 9, after V lost 4 bases and J lost 4 bases. Germline CDR1 reads LNHDA; CDR2 reads SQIVND (reference sequence). The CDR3 sequence is 15 residues long. The CDR3 nucleotides read TGTGCCAGTAGTACCCAGGGGGTAGGACGAGAGACCCAGTACTTC. It codes for CASSTQGVGRETQYF.

CDR3 DNA sequence: TGTGCCATCAGTTTACAGGGGGAGAACACTGAAGCTTTCTTT. It encodes CAISLQGENTEAFF. V and J are TRBV10-3 and TRBJ1-1; 8 bases are a match to TRBD1. The V segment lost 5 bases and the J segment 1 base; nucleotides outside the gene matches: 3. From germline, CDR1 is ENHRY and CDR2 SYGVKD. The CDR3 loop spans 14 amino acids.

This chain links TRBV20-1 with TRBJ1-2, with TRBD1 matching 7 bases. The CDR3 extends over 11 amino acids. J gave up 8 bases and V 6 bases, and 6 bases lay outside the gene matches. In germline, CDR1 is DFQATT, CDR2 SNEGSKA (reference sequence). DNA for the CDR3: TGCAGTGCCACAGGGGAAGGAGGCTACACCTTC. Amino acids: CSATGEGGYTF.

The rearrangement links TRBV5-1 to TRBJ2-1; possible D gene TRBD2, 7 bases. The CDR3 runs 15 residues. In germline, CDR1 is SGHRS, CDR2 YFSETQ. V was shortened by 4 bases and J by 9 bases, with 20 bases between the two germline ends. The CDR3 sequence is CASSGGDSPRGEQFF. CDR3 bases: TGCGCCAGCAGCGGGGGGGACTCTCCCAGGGGTGAGCAGTTCTTC.